These 30 T cell receptor beta chains were all obtained from the same sample, sequenced in a study of Ad26.COV2.S vaccination and SARS-CoV-2 variants. Only in-frame clones appear in the TCRdb table, and some are missing; sequencing was by immunoSEQ multiplex PCR. The sample holds 300,000 to 450,000 clones, about 91% seen once. The specimen was peripheral blood, collected after recovery from COVID-19. These receptors originate from a human donor who had recovered from COVID-19.

This clone was picked up one time. The chain links TRBV5-4 to TRBJ1-2, with unresolved D. With 4 bases removed from V and 4 bases from J, the gap between germline ends came to 20 bases. The CDR3 covers 16 residues. Germline values: CDR1 SGHNT, CDR2 YYREEE (reference sequence). This chain's CDR3 is CASSRLEGGIGYGYTF. The CDR3 nucleotides are TGTGCCAGCAGCAGATTAGAGGGAGGGATCGGCTATGGCTACACCTTC.

The CDR3 region has the DNA TGTGCCAGCAGCCCCAAGACAGGAAAAGAGACCCAGTACTTC. Translation: CASSPKTGKETQYF. This chain uses TRBV9 with TRBJ2-5; TRBD1 might be the D (6 bases). Germline V gene sequence: CDR1 SGDLS, CDR2 YYNGEE. V was cut by 4 bases and J by 3 bases, with 13 bases left in between. The CDR3 loop spans 14 amino acids.

The chain combines TRBV2 with TRBJ1-5; D might be TRBD1 (6 bases). This CDR3 is built from 16 residues. The germline V gene encodes CDR1 SNHLY and CDR2 FYNNEI. The V end was cut by 6 bases, the J end by 1 base, with 16 bases between. CDR3 region: CASSPRGLMSNQPQHF. CDR3 sequence (DNA): TGTGCCAGCAGCCCTCGGGGGCTGATGAGCAATCAGCCCCAGCATTTT.

V and J are TRBV29-1 and TRBJ2-2; TRBD1 might be the D (6 bases). Between the trimmed V and J ends, which lost 4 bases and 4 bases, there was a span of 13 bases. The CDR3 contains 14 residues. Looked up from germline, CDR1 is SQVTM and CDR2 is ANQGSEA. DNA of the CDR3: TGCAGCGTTGTTGGGGGCTCGGTCACCGGGGAGCTGTTTTTT. Protein sequence: CSVVGGSVTGELFF.

The chain employs TRBV7-7 and TRBJ2-1, with D possibly TRBD1 on 6 matching bases. This CDR3 region has 14 residues. The V end lost 5 bases, the J end lost 4 bases, and 12 bases lay between the germline ends. CDR1 is SSHAT, CDR2 FNYEAQ, per germline (reference sequence). Written as DNA, the CDR3 is TGTGCCAGCAGCCCGGGACACCTGTACAATGAGCAGTTCTTC. Residues: CASSPGHLYNEQFF.

This chain connects TRBV12-5 to TRBJ1-4; TRBD1 matches 7 bases. Germline V gives CDR1 LGHNT, CDR2 FRNRAP. After removal of 0 bases from V and 4 bases from J, the junction contained 5 bases not matched to a gene. The CDR3 runs 16 residues. The CDR3 protein is CASGLVPGQNNEKLFF. The CDR3 DNA sequence: TGTGCTAGTGGTTTGGTACCGGGACAGAATAATGAAAAACTGTTTTTT.

V is TRBV19 and J is TRBJ2-2; 7 nucleotides agree with TRBD2. Looked up from germline, CDR1 is LNHDA and CDR2 is SQIVND (reference sequence). The CDR3 extends over 15 amino acids. V lost 2 bases and J lost 4; bases outside the gene matches: 4. CDR3 loop: CASSIWEGSTGELFF. The CDR3 nucleotides are TGTGCCAGTAGTATATGGGAGGGAAGCACCGGGGAGCTGTTTTTT.

This chain joins TRBV6-5 and TRBJ1-1; D is possibly TRBD1 (5 bases). Germline loops: CDR1 MNHEY, CDR2 SVGAGI. The CDR3 covers 16 residues. Trimming left V 3 bases short and J 4 bases short, with 18 bases between. The CDR3 region has the DNA TGTGCCAGCAGTTATATGACAGTTAGTGGGGCCACTGAAGCTTTCTTT. Translating it yields CASSYMTVSGATEAFF.

V is TRBV5-1 and J is TRBJ2-2; D not certain. The CDR3 totals 13 residues. Between the trimmed V and J ends, which lost 9 bases and 5 bases, there was a span of 14 bases. Germline CDR1 SGHRS, CDR2 YFSETQ. The CDR3 region has the DNA TGCGCCACCCGGACCGATCTGACCGGGGAGCTGTTTTTT. Translating gives CATRTDLTGELFF.

The chain recombines TRBV7-2 with TRBJ2-5, with D uncertain. Germline CDR1 SGHTA, CDR2 FQGNSA. V lost 0 bases and J 4 bases, leaving 12 bases between the germline ends. The CDR3 totals 15 residues. The chain's CDR3 is CASSLAQLAAETQYF. For the CDR3, the DNA is TGTGCCAGCAGCTTAGCCCAGCTCGCGGCAGAGACCCAGTACTTC.

The chain employs TRBV7-2 and TRBJ1-6; the D gene is possibly TRBD1 (5 bases). Germline CDR1 and CDR2: SGHTA and FQGNSA. CDR3 length equals 13 residues. V was trimmed by 0 bases and J by 10 bases, leaving 7 bases between them. CDR3 in amino acids: CASSLAGESPLHF. In nucleotides, the CDR3 is TGTGCCAGCAGCTTAGCAGGGGAGTCACCCCTCCACTTT.

The chain has TRBV6-5 and TRBJ1-2; 8 bases are shared with TRBD1. Germline V lookup: CDR1 MNHEY, CDR2 SVGAGI. The V and J ends lost 6 bases and 3 bases, in that order; junction bases with no gene match: 3. CDR3 size: 13 residues. The CDR3 loop is CASSYRGYYGYTF. In DNA, the CDR3 is TGTGCCAGCAGCTACAGGGGGTACTATGGCTACACCTTC.

This clone was counted a few times. The J gene is TRBJ1-3, the V gene TRBV5-1; D remains unclear. This CDR3 has 17 amino acids. Germline V gene sequence: CDR1 SGHRS, CDR2 YFSETQ. V lost 2 bases to trimming and J lost 3 bases, with 18 bases between them. This CDR3 reads CASSLAPNARFGNTIYF. The CDR3 DNA sequence: TGCGCCAGCAGCTTAGCCCCAAATGCTCGTTTTGGAAACACCATATATTTT. Based on the CDR3 plus reference TRBV5-1 and TRBJ1-3, the full variable domain is KAGVTQTPRYLIKTRGQQVTLSCSPISGHRSVSWYQQTPGQGLQFLFEYFSETQRNKGNFPGRFSGRQFSNSRSEMNVSTLELGDSALYLCASSLAPNARFGNTIYFGEGSWLTVV.

This sequence joins TRBV12-3 or TRBV12-4 and TRBJ1-4; D call uncertain. The CDR3 has 13 amino acids. Trimming stripped 7 bases from V and 6 bases from J, with 12 bases between. As DNA, the CDR3 is TGTGCCAGCACCTGCGGGAGTGATGAAAAACTGTTTTTT. It is translated as CASTCGSDEKLFF.

As for this clone: This same CDR3 is encoded by further DNA sequences in the sample. The rearrangement joins TRBV6-5 to TRBJ1-1; the D gene is possibly TRBD1 (6 bases). The V gene's germline CDR1 is MNHEY and CDR2 SVGAGI. Trimming stripped 0 bases from V and 0 bases from J, with 8 bases between. This CDR3 is 15 amino acids long. Here the CDR3 reads CASSYSTGLNTEAFF. CDR3 sequence (DNA): TGTGCCAGCAGTTACTCGACAGGCCTGAACACTGAAGCTTTCTTT.

The chain employs TRBV12-5 and TRBJ1-1; 8 bases are a match to TRBD1. CDR3 size: 13 residues. CDR1 and CDR2 from the germline V gene are LGHNT and FRNRAP. V lost 1 base, J lost 8 bases, and 3 bases stayed unmatched. As DNA, the CDR3 is TGTGCTAGTGGTTTGGCGGACAGGGAAGAAGCTTTCTTT. It is translated as CASGLADREEAFF.

Only a few counts were recorded for this clone. The chain combines TRBV4-3 with TRBJ2-1; D is uncertain. V was trimmed by 0 bases and J by 4 bases, leaving 7 bases between them. CDR1 and CDR2 (germline): LGHNA, YSLEER. The CDR3 is 14 residues long. The CDR3: CASSQDTEYNEQFF. The CDR3 DNA reads as TGCGCCAGCAGCCAAGATACAGAATACAATGAGCAGTTCTTC.

CDR3 residues: CATSSPGATGTDTQYF. CDR3 bases: TGTGCCACCAGCAGTCCTGGGGCGACTGGGACAGATACGCAGTATTTT. This chain connects TRBV15 to TRBJ2-3; maybe TRBD1 (5 bases). The V end was cut by 3 bases, the J end by 3 bases, with 16 bases between. This CDR3 has 16 residues. Germline loops: CDR1 LNHNV, CDR2 YYDKDF (reference sequence). The variable domain in full, with the rest retrieved from reference TRBV15 and TRBJ2-3, is DAMVIQNPRYQVTQFGKPVTLSCSQTLNHNVMYWYQQKSSQAPKLLFHYYDKDFNNEADTPDNFQSRRPNTSFCFLDIRSPGLGDTAMYLCATSSPGATGTDTQYFGPGTRLTVL.

The V gene is TRBV27, the J gene TRBJ1-5, with D unresolved. The CDR3 runs 13 residues. Germline loops: CDR1 MNHEY, CDR2 SMNVEV (reference sequence). Trimming removed 6 bases from V and 6 bases from J, with 12 bases in between. The CDR3 DNA follows: TGTGCCAGCAGCCATACGGACGGTCAGCCCCAGCATTTT. Protein sequence: CASSHTDGQPQHF.

The chain carries TRBV7-9 and TRBJ2-2; D is uncertain. Per the germline V gene, CDR1 is SEHNR and CDR2 is FQNEAQ (reference sequence). CDR3 length: 16 residues. Between the trimmed V and J ends, which lost 2 bases and 1 base, there was a span of 11 bases. The CDR3 reads CASSLPPSGNTGELFF. The CDR3, as DNA: TGTGCCAGCAGCTTACCACCCTCAGGGAACACCGGGGAGCTGTTTTTT.

The J gene is TRBJ2-5, the V gene TRBV6-2 or TRBV6-3, with D unclear. This CDR3 is built from 13 residues. The V gene's germline CDR1 is MNHEY and CDR2 SVGEGT. The germline V and J ends were trimmed by 5 bases and 7 bases, with 14 bases remaining between them. The DNA for the CDR3 is TGTGCCAGCAGTCCCGACGCCCTGGGGACCCAGTACTTC. It specifies CASSPDALGTQYF.

The genes are TRBV4-1 and TRBJ1-1; 8 bases map to TRBD1. Looked up from germline, CDR1 is MGHRA and CDR2 is YSYEKL. J was trimmed by 5 bases and V by 5 bases; bases with no gene match: 7. The CDR3 loop spans 14 amino acids. CDR3 nucleotides: TGCGCCAGCAGCTATGGACAGGGACGGACTGAAGCTTTCTTT. Translated: CASSYGQGRTEAFF.

CDR3 protein: CASKLVWRIGNSPLHF. The CDR3 bases are TGTGCCAGTAAATTAGTTTGGAGGATCGGGAATTCACCCCTCCACTTT. This chain joins TRBV19 and TRBJ1-6, with D unresolved. The CDR3 extends over 16 amino acids. Germline V lookup: CDR1 LNHDA, CDR2 SQIVND (reference sequence). Trimming took off 7 bases at V and 7 bases at J, with 20 bases between the two ends.

This clone has just a few counts. The chain links TRBV10-3 to TRBJ2-7; no clear D gene. The ends were cut back, 3 bases at V and 7 bases at J, with 7 bases in the middle. This CDR3 has 11 residues. Germline V lookup: CDR1 ENHRY, CDR2 SYGVKD. This chain's CDR3 is CAISDLREQYF. The CDR3 bases are TGTGCCATCAGTGACCTAAGAGAGCAGTACTTC.

This clone showed up just once. The V gene is TRBV27, the J gene TRBJ2-5; TRBD1 matches at 7 bases. The junction had 3 bases not matched to a gene; V was cut back by 2 bases and J by 6 bases. CDR3 size: 13 residues. Germline V gives CDR1 MNHEY, CDR2 SMNVEV (reference sequence). As DNA, the CDR3 is TGTGCCAGCAGTTTACAGGGGGTGCAGACCCAGTACTTC. Protein product: CASSLQGVQTQYF.

The CDR3 is CASSPRGQDRYNEQFF. The CDR3 nucleotides are TGTGCCAGCAGCCCCCGGGGGCAGGACCGGTACAATGAGCAGTTCTTC. The chain carries TRBV9 and TRBJ2-1; D possibly uses TRBD1 or TRBD2 (6 bases each). CDR3 size: 16 residues. Germline-derived CDR1 and CDR2 are SGDLS and YYNGEE. Trimming removed 4 bases at V and 4 bases at J, with 18 bases between.

A word on this clone: The junction differs from germline at one of its ends, possibly a read error. CDR3 residues: CATSSGGSYEQYF. The CDR3 bases are TGCGCCACCAGTTCAGGGGGATCCTACGAGCAGTACTTC. This sequence joins TRBV10-1 and TRBJ2-7; 7 nucleotides align to TRBD1. Germline loops: CDR1 WNHNN, CDR2 SYGVQD (reference sequence). The CDR3 extends over 13 amino acids.

The chain has TRBV6-5 and TRBJ2-3, with 9 bases aligning to TRBD2. Trimming took 6 bases from V and 2 from J; bases not matched to a gene: 6. In germline, CDR1 is MNHEY, CDR2 SVGAGI. The CDR3 covers 15 residues. The CDR3: CASRAGLAYTDTQYF. In DNA form, the CDR3 reads TGTGCCAGCAGGGCCGGACTAGCGTACACAGATACGCAGTATTTT.

The chain has TRBV7-2 and TRBJ1-1; the D is unclear. CDR1 and CDR2 (germline): SGHTA, FQGNSA. Deletions cut 6 bases from V and 6 bases from J, with 17 bases between. The CDR3 runs 14 residues. The CDR3, as DNA: TGTGCCAGCAGGGCTGGATTTTTTGGCGCTGAAGCTTTCTTT. This gives the protein CASRAGFFGAEAFF.

This clone has just a few counts. The V call is TRBV7-9, the J call TRBJ2-7; maybe TRBD2 (6 bases). Per the germline V gene, CDR1 is SEHNR and CDR2 is FQNEAQ (reference sequence). Trimming took off 8 bases at V and 4 bases at J, with 15 bases between the two ends. CDR3 size: 13 residues. As DNA, the CDR3 is TGTGCCAGCTCGACTAGGACCTTTTACGAGCAGTACTTC. The encoded protein is CASSTRTFYEQYF.